This T cell receptor (beta chain) appears in the sequencing data of a study of CD8 T cells in ankylosing spondylitis. Germline V gene data show CDR1 as LGHDT and CDR2 as YNNKEL (reference sequence). This CDR3 region has 18 residues. Trimming took off 1 base at V and 7 bases at J, with 23 bases between the two ends. TCRdb reprocessed the 5' RACE reads with MiXCR, giving one entry per CDR3 protein. The data contain 50,000 or so distinct CDR3 sequences, 7.4% of them singletons. This clonotype was seen at least ten times. The TCR originated in a female donor with ankylosing spondylitis or in good health (not recorded which). The specimen sequenced was blood, either unsorted or a sorted T cell fraction (not recorded which). The chain uses TRBV3-1 and TRBJ1-5; TRBD1 might be the D (6 bases). The CDR3 bases are TGTGCCAGCAGCCAAGTGGGTTGGGGGGGGGGCGCGGGACAGCCCCAGCATTTT. It translates to CASSQVGWGGGAGQPQHF.